This TCR beta chain is drawn from a study of T cell responses to AZD1222 COVID-19 vaccine. Regarding the study as a whole: Spike-specific TCR breadth and depth were elevated following two AZD1222 doses.

This table comes from immunoSEQ multiplex PCR, and its TCRdb copy is limited to in-frame clones, with some not included. The table shows some 110,000 clones, with roughly 91% occurring only once. The CDR3 covers 15 residues. Germline CDR1 reads LGHDT; CDR2 reads YNNKEL (reference sequence). The germline V and J ends were trimmed by 0 bases and 2 bases, with 9 bases remaining between them. On this clone itself: Its antigen remains unidentified.

Pooled together were second doses at about 4 or about 12 weeks. The V call is TRBV3-1 (or the pseudogene TRBV3-2), the J call TRBJ2-3; D not resolved. Specimen: peripheral blood, collected 28 days after the second AZD1222 dose. The source is an adult who received the AZD1222 COVID-19 vaccine. Here the CDR3 DNA reads TGTGCCAGCAGCCAAGACCACGGTTACACAGATACGCAGTATTTT. Amino acids: CASSQDHGYTDTQYF.